This is a list of T cell receptor beta chains from one sample in a study of blood T cell repertoires in COVID-19. Generated by immunoSEQ multiplex PCR, the TCRdb table keeps only in-frame clones and is missing some. Among approximately 250,000 clones listed, over 65% were seen once. Material for sequencing was peripheral blood. Receptor source: a man in his sixties who had recovered from COVID-19. Each CDR3 is given with its conserved first and last residue. Each record gives: CDR3 protein, CDR3 DNA, D gene, clone size, V gene, J gene. A D gene is named only where the DNA matches it firmly. Clone size is given for some rows only: seen once, a few or many times, or a class if the clone is expanded.

CAGLGVGSGELFF	TGTGCCGGCCTAGGGGTAGGATCCGGGGAGCTGTTTTTT	NA	once	TRBV7-9	TRBJ2-2
CASSELDRIHGYTF	TGTGCCAGCAGTGAATTAGACAGGATCCATGGCTACACCTTC	NA	NA	TRBV25-1	TRBJ1-2
CASSPGTSGFVETQYF	TGCGCCAGCAGCCCCGGGACTAGCGGGTTCGTGGAGACCCAGTACTTC	TRBD2	NA	TRBV5-1	TRBJ2-5
CASSLRTGDGYTF	TGTGCCAGCAGTTTACGGACAGGGGATGGCTACACCTTC	TRBD1	NA	TRBV28	TRBJ1-2
CASSAGQPSRSISYEQYF	TGTGCCAGCAGCGCAGGACAGCCCAGCCGTTCAATATCCTACGAGCAGTACTTC	NA	once	TRBV9	TRBJ2-7
CASSINLQTSNEKLFF	TGTGCCAGTAGTATAAACCTACAGACATCTAATGAAAAACTGTTTTTT	NA	NA	TRBV19	TRBJ1-4
CASRGGGLKDTQYF	TGTGCCAGCCGTGGGGGGGGCCTCAAAGATACGCAGTATTTT	NA	NA	TRBV19	TRBJ2-3
CASSQTGTSDMDTQYF	TGTGCCAGCAGCCAAACCGGGACTAGCGACATGGATACGCAGTATTTT	TRBD2	NA	TRBV3-1/TRBV3-2	TRBJ2-3
CASSQALAGVYEQYF	TGTGCCAGCAGCCAAGCCCTAGCGGGAGTTTACGAGCAGTACTTC	TRBD2	NA	TRBV14	TRBJ2-7
CASSYGTGAMVPLHF	TGTGCCAGCAGCTATGGGACAGGGGCAATGGTCCCCCTCCACTTT	TRBD1	NA	TRBV28	TRBJ1-6
CAISDVTTPGELFF	TGTGCCATCAGTGATGTGACTACTCCCGGGGAGCTGTTTTTT	NA	once	TRBV10-3	TRBJ2-2
CASSPRDRGQDEQFF	TGTGCCAGCAGCCCCCGGGACAGGGGGCAAGATGAGCAGTTCTTC	TRBD1	many	TRBV11-3	TRBJ2-1
CASSLLTRGQGTEAFF	TGTGCCAGCAGTTTATTGACCCGAGGCCAGGGAACTGAAGCTTTCTTT	NA	NA	TRBV27	TRBJ1-1
CASRKQGARAEKLFF	TGTGCCAGCAGAAAACAGGGGGCGCGGGCTGAAAAACTGTTTTTT	TRBD1	NA	TRBV27	TRBJ1-4
CASGEFGTDTQYF	TGTGCCAGCGGAGAGTTTGGCACAGATACGCAGTATTTT	NA	NA	TRBV27	TRBJ2-3
CASSRTGTGWTRNEQFF	TGTGCCAGCAGCCGAACCGGGACAGGGTGGACTCGGAATGAGCAGTTCTTC	TRBD1	NA	TRBV11-2	TRBJ2-1
CAWSGQGTPSYEQYF	TGTGCCTGGAGTGGGCAGGGGACCCCCTCCTACGAGCAGTACTTC	NA	NA	TRBV30	TRBJ2-7
CASRGRGPNNYGYTF	TGCGCCAGCAGAGGCAGGGGGCCCAATAACTATGGCTACACCTTC	TRBD1	NA	TRBV5-1	TRBJ1-2
CASSGPPGTSGLYNEQFF	TGTGCCAGCAGTGGGCCCCCCGGGACTAGCGGGTTGTACAATGAGCAGTTCTTC	TRBD2	NA	TRBV25-1	TRBJ2-1
CASSQDIGQYEAFF	TGTGCCAGCAGCCAAGATATTGGACAGTACGAAGCTTTCTTT	NA	NA	TRBV4-2	TRBJ1-1
CAISAGTGYSQETQYF	TGTGCCATCAGCGCCGGGACAGGGTACTCACAAGAGACCCAGTACTTC	TRBD1	once	TRBV10-3	TRBJ2-5
CASSLTRAADYNEKLFF	TGTGCCAGCAGCTTGACCCGAGCGGCGGACTATAATGAAAAACTGTTTTTT	NA	few	TRBV5-6	TRBJ1-4